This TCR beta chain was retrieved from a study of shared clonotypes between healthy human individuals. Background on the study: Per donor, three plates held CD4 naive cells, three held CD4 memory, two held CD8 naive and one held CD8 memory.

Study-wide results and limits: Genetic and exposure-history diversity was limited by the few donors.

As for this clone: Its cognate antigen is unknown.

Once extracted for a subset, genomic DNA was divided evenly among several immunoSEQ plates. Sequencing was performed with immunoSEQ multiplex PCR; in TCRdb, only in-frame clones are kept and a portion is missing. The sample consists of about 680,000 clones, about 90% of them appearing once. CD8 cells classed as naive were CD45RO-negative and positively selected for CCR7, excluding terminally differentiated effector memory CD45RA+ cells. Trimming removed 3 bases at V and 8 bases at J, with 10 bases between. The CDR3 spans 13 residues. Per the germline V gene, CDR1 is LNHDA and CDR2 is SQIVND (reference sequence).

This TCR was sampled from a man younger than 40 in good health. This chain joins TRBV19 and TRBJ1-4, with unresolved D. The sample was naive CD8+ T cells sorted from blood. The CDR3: CASSMSFWEKLFF. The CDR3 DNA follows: TGTGCCAGTAGTATGAGTTTTTGGGAAAAACTGTTTTTT.